This TCR beta chain was sequenced for a study of OX40 agonist ivuxolimab in advanced cancers. Assay: immunoSEQ multiplex PCR; the TCRdb copy retains only in-frame clones and omits some. This repertoire shows over 45,000 clones, 65% to 85% found once; its top ten account for around 1.1%. This clone has only one observation. CDR3 size: 13 residues. The V segment lost 8 bases and the J segment 7 bases; nucleotides outside the gene matches: 9. Germline lookup yields CDR1 MDHEN and CDR2 SYDVKM. This sequence originates from an adult with an advanced solid tumor such as melanoma, head and neck, liver or kidney cancer. The starting material was CD4+ or CD8+ T cells sorted from blood, obtained in a trial of the OX40 agonist ivuxolimab. The V gene is TRBV28, the J gene TRBJ2-5, with 8 bases matching TRBD1. CDR3 in DNA: TGTGCCAGCGAACCTGGACAGGGAGGGACCCAGTACTTC. Protein sequence: CASEPGQGGTQYF.